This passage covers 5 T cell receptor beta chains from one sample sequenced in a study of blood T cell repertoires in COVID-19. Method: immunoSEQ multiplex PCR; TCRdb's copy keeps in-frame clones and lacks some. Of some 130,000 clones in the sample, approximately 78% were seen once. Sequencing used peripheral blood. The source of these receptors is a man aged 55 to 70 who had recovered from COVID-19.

Here the CDR3 reads CASSASGSRETQYF. CDR3 DNA: TGTGCCAGCAGCGCTTCCGGGAGCCGAGAGACCCAGTACTTC. V and J are TRBV5-4 and TRBJ2-5; D possibly corresponds to TRBD2 (6 bases). CDR1 and CDR2 from the germline V gene are SGHNT and YYREEE (reference sequence). The CDR3 spans 14 residues. The V and J ends lost 4 bases and 4 bases respectively, with 14 bases between them.

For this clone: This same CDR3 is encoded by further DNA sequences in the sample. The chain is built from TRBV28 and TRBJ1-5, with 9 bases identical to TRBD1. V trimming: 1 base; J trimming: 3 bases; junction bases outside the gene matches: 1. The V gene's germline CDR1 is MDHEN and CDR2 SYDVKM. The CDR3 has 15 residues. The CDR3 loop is CASSLYRGPNQPQHF. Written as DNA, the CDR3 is TGTGCCAGCAGTTTATACAGGGGGCCCAATCAGCCCCAGCATTTT.

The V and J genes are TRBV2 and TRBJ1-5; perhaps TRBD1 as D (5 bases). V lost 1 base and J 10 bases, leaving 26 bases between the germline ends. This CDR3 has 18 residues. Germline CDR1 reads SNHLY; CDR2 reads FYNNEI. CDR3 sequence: CASSEGLGGSALISPQHF. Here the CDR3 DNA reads TGTGCCAGCAGTGAAGGGCTCGGGGGATCAGCTCTAATATCACCCCAGCATTTT.

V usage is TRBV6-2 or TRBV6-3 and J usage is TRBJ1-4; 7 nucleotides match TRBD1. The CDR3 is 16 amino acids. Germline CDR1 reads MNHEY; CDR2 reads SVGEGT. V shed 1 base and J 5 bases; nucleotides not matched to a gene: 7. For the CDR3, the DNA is TGTGCCAGCAGTTACTGGGATTTGGACAGGAATGAAAAACTGTTTTTT. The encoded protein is CASSYWDLDRNEKLFF.

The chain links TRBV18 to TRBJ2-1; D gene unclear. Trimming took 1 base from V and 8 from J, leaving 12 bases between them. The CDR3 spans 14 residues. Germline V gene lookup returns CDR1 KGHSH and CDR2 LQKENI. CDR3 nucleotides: TGTGCCAGCTCACCACTCGTCACGAGCGATGAGCAGTTCTTC. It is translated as CASSPLVTSDEQFF.